The subject of this entry is one T cell receptor beta chain. The antigen is unknown. With iRepertoire HTBI primers and Arm-PCR of CDR3 regions, TCR beta libraries were built. In the original processing: Sequenced samples collectively carried under 75 TRBV and 14 to 15 TRBJ segments. TCRdb re-derived calls from the multiplex PCR reads in MiXCR, one entry per CDR3 protein. TCRdb assigned the V and J calls; the authors' analysis was not used. The data show around 300,000 distinct CDR3 sequences, with roughly 21% seen just once and approximately 53% held by the top ten. Indicated time point: persistent/refractory GD, antithyroid drugs over 5 years with positive TRAb. PBMC RNA was the source of the TCR library. The CDR3 totals 15 residues. CDR1 and CDR2 from the germline V gene are SEHNR and FQNEAQ (reference sequence). Unmatched junction bases numbered 3, after V lost 1 base and J lost 1 base. The sample belongs to a study of regulatory T cells in long-lasting Graves disease.

General study findings and limits: Among samples with persistent disease, TRBV28, TRBJ1-2 and TRBJ2-5 were favored. Thyroid tissue was not sampled; only peripheral blood was.

The receptor comes from a female donor with Graves disease. V usage is TRBV7-9 and J usage is TRBJ2-5; 7 nucleotides match TRBD1. Material: peripheral blood mononuclear cells (PBMCs), obtained when the disease was refractory, from a patient treated with antithyroid drugs. CDR3: CASSLGDSTQETQYF. CDR3 in DNA: TGTGCCAGCAGCTTAGGGGACAGTACCCAAGAGACCCAGTACTTC.